Shown below are 29 T cell receptor beta chains from a single sample sequenced in a study of T cell responses to AZD1222 COVID-19 vaccine. Clones were read by immunoSEQ multiplex PCR, and TCRdb kept only the in-frame ones, dropping some. Among 110,000 to 150,000 clones listed, about 92% were seen once. The specimen was peripheral blood, collected on day 0 of AZD1222 vaccination. Every receptor here comes from an adult in good health.

This chain joins TRBV7-9 and TRBJ1-5; D ambiguous. CDR1 is SEHNR, CDR2 FQNEAQ, per germline (reference sequence). V gave up 5 bases and J gave up 3 bases, with 11 bases separating them. The CDR3 runs to 14 residues. Here the CDR3 DNA reads TGTGCCAGCAGCCAACAAGGGATCAATCAGCCCCAGCATTTT. Translating gives CASSQQGINQPQHF.

In DNA, the CDR3 is TGTGCCAGCAGCCCGAGGACAGGACCTAATGAAAAACTGTTTTTT. Translation: CASSPRTGPNEKLFF. The chain combines TRBV7-2 with TRBJ1-4, with TRBD1 identical over 7 bases. The CDR3 length is 15 residues. Trimming removed 5 bases from V and 3 bases from J; junction bases left unmatched: 6. In germline, CDR1 is SGHTA, CDR2 FQGNSA.

The V call is TRBV4-3, the J call TRBJ2-3; unclear D gene. The germline V gene encodes CDR1 LGHNA and CDR2 YSLEER. This CDR3 region has 13 residues. Trimming left V 4 bases short and J 3 bases short, with 8 bases between. This CDR3 reads CASSPEITDTQYF. DNA for the CDR3: TGCGCCAGCAGCCCTGAAATTACAGATACGCAGTATTTT.

The rearrangement joins TRBV15 to TRBJ2-7, with D perhaps matching TRBD1 or TRBD2 (5 bases each). The CDR3 is 15 residues long. Germline CDR1 and CDR2: LNHNV and YYDKDF (reference sequence). V dropped 1 base and J dropped 0 bases, with 10 bases sitting between them. The CDR3 sequence is CATSRGGVSSYEQYF. The CDR3 coding sequence is TGTGCCACCAGCAGAGGAGGGGTAAGCTCCTACGAGCAGTACTTC.

The chain couples TRBV25-1 to TRBJ1-1; D may be TRBD1 (5 bases). V dropped 5 bases and J dropped 6 bases, with 10 bases sitting between them. Germline-derived CDR1 and CDR2 are MGHDK and SYGVNS. There are 12 residues in the CDR3. The DNA for the CDR3 is TGTGCCAGCAGTATGAGGGGCCCTGAAGCTTTCTTT. It translates to CASSMRGPEAFF.

This chain links TRBV5-1 with TRBJ1-2; D remains ambiguous. Germline lookup yields CDR1 SGHRS and CDR2 YFSETQ. The CDR3 has 15 amino acids. Trimming stripped 0 bases from V and 4 bases from J, with 13 bases between. CDR3 coding DNA: TGCGCCAGCAGCTTGGAGGCCAGGCGTTCCTATGGCTACACCTTC. Encoded protein: CASSLEARRSYGYTF.

This clone was recorded only once. The chain couples TRBV6-5 to TRBJ1-5; D not resolved. CDR3 length: 15 amino acids. Germline V gene lookup returns CDR1 MNHEY and CDR2 SVGAGI. V dropped 6 bases and J dropped 3 bases, with 15 bases sitting between them. In DNA form, the CDR3 reads TGTGCCAGCAGGAAAAGGGCAGGTTTCAATCAGCCCCAGCATTTT. This sequence encodes CASRKRAGFNQPQHF.

The count of this clone is one. V gene TRBV6-2 or TRBV6-3 combines with J gene TRBJ2-3; TRBD1 agrees at 9 bases. Germline V gives CDR1 MNHEY, CDR2 SVGEGT. V trimming: 5 bases; J trimming: 6 bases; junction bases outside the gene matches: 9. The CDR3 loop spans 15 amino acids. The CDR3 DNA sequence: TGTGCCAGCAGTATACGGGACAGGGAGGCGGATACGCAGTATTTT. Its translation is CASSIRDREADTQYF.

The rearrangement links TRBV14 to TRBJ1-2; TRBD1 might be the D (6 bases). Looked up from germline, CDR1 is SGHDN and CDR2 is FVKESK. The CDR3 extends over 14 amino acids. Between the trimmed V and J ends, which lost 0 bases and 5 bases, there was a span of 10 bases. DNA of the CDR3: TGTGCCAGCAGCCAAGATTTACAGGGATATGGCTACACCTTC. Its translation: CASSQDLQGYGYTF.

V usage is TRBV6-6 and J usage is TRBJ2-7, with 8 bases fitting TRBD2. This CDR3 comprises 16 residues. Trimming cost V 2 bases and J 3 bases; bases outside gene matches: 9. Germline V gene lookup returns CDR1 MNHNY and CDR2 SVGAGI (reference sequence). The CDR3 DNA reads TGTGCCAGCAGTTACGGGCTAGCGGGCTTGGGCTACGAGCAGTACTTC. Encoded protein: CASSYGLAGLGYEQYF.

This clone was found once. A far larger clone is only one base removed, so a read error is likely. This chain links TRBV6-5 with TRBJ2-1; D unresolved. Germline V gene data show CDR1 as MNHEY and CDR2 as SVGAGI. Trimming pared 4 bases from V and 7 bases from J, leaving 5 bases between. CDR3 length: 11 amino acids. The CDR3 nucleotides read TGTGCCAGCAGTTCTCCGAATGAGCAGTTCTTC. Amino acid sequence: CASSSPNEQFF.

The rearrangement uses TRBV7-2 and TRBJ1-2, with D possibly being TRBD1 (6 bases). The germline V gene encodes CDR1 SGHTA and CDR2 FQGNSA. Trimming removed 4 bases from V and 4 bases from J, with 25 bases in between. The CDR3 sequence is 18 residues long. DNA for the CDR3: TGTGCCAGCAGCTCTTGGGACACGGCCTATGTTGGGGCCTATGGCTACACCTTC. It specifies CASSSWDTAYVGAYGYTF.

The V and J genes are TRBV11-3 and TRBJ2-5; TRBD1 matches 8 bases. Unmatched junction bases numbered 8, after V lost 2 bases and J lost 3 bases. Germline V gene sequence: CDR1 SGHNT, CDR2 YENEEA. The CDR3 loop spans 16 amino acids. The CDR3 DNA is TGTGCCAGCAGCTTACGGGCCAAGACAGGGGAAGAGACCCAGTACTTC. The encoded protein is CASSLRAKTGEETQYF.

This clone was seen more than once but under ten times. The V gene is TRBV7-2, the J gene TRBJ2-1; 7 bases are a match to TRBD2. Germline CDR1 and CDR2: SGHTA and FQGNSA. The CDR3 totals 14 residues. J gave up 5 bases and V 2 bases, and 3 bases lay outside the gene matches. The DNA of the CDR3 is TGTGCCAGCAGCTTAAGGCGGGGGAACAATGAGCAGTTCTTC. Translation: CASSLRRGNNEQFF.

This rearrangement joins TRBV19 to TRBJ1-2, with 8 bases identical to TRBD1. J lost 5 bases, V lost 1 base, and 6 bases had no gene match. The germline V gene encodes CDR1 LNHDA and CDR2 SQIVND (reference sequence). The CDR3 runs 15 residues. The CDR3 here is CASSIAGRGLYGYTF. Here the CDR3 DNA reads TGTGCCAGTAGTATAGCGGGCAGGGGGCTTTATGGCTACACCTTC.

A single count supports this clone. V and J are TRBV18 and TRBJ1-1; 10 bases align to TRBD1. After removal of 8 bases from V and 6 bases from J, the junction contained 9 bases not matched to a gene. The CDR3 is made up of 14 amino acids. Germline CDR1 is KGHSH and CDR2 is LQKENI. For the CDR3, the DNA is TGTGCCAGCATCCCGGGACAGGGGACCCCTGAAGCTTTCTTT. Protein sequence: CASIPGQGTPEAFF.

The chain combines TRBV19 with TRBJ1-3; D call uncertain. The CDR3 loop spans 13 amino acids. Deletions cut 5 bases from V and 3 bases from J, with 8 bases between. Germline V gene lookup returns CDR1 LNHDA and CDR2 SQIVND (reference sequence). CDR3 amino acids: CASSASVGNTIYF. CDR3 DNA sequence: TGTGCCAGTAGTGCCTCTGTTGGAAACACCATATATTTT.

The chain is built from TRBV5-1 and TRBJ2-7; D is unclear. This CDR3 contains 13 residues. The germline CDR1 and CDR2 sequences are SGHRS and YFSETQ. Between the trimmed V and J ends, which lost 2 bases and 0 bases, there was a span of 6 bases. The DNA of the CDR3 is TGCGCCAGCAGCTTTTCCAGCTCCTACGAGCAGTACTTC. Translated: CASSFSSSYEQYF.

The V gene is TRBV5-1, the J gene TRBJ1-5; no clear D gene. Germline assignment: CDR1 SGHRS and CDR2 YFSETQ. The V and J ends lost 5 bases and 5 bases respectively, with 11 bases between them. The CDR3 has 13 amino acids. CDR3 sequence: CASRTDLYQPQHF. The CDR3 bases are TGCGCCAGCAGGACGGACTTGTATCAGCCCCAGCATTTT.

The V and J genes are TRBV18 and TRBJ1-3; TRBD1 agrees at 7 bases. CDR3 length equals 15 residues. Germline loops: CDR1 KGHSH, CDR2 LQKENI. Trimming at V came to 3 bases and at J to 0 bases, leaving 2 bases not matched to a gene. The CDR3 bases are TGTGCCAGCTCACCCGGGACAGCCTCTGGAAACACCATATATTTT. Amino acid sequence: CASSPGTASGNTIYF.

On this clone itself: A read error may account for a junction end that differs from germline. The chain links TRBV6-2 or TRBV6-3 to TRBJ2-1; tentative D call: TRBD2 (6 bases). The germline V gene encodes CDR1 MNHEY and CDR2 SVGEGT. The CDR3 is 11 residues long. This CDR3 reads CASSRPGLYLF. The CDR3 DNA reads TGTGCCAGCAGTCGGCCGGGACTTTACCTCTTC.

V usage is TRBV9 and J usage is TRBJ2-5; 8 bases match TRBD1. CDR3 length: 15 residues. Trimming cost V 0 bases and J 5 bases; bases outside gene matches: 6. Looked up from germline, CDR1 is SGDLS and CDR2 is YYNGEE. CDR3 region: CASSVGQGIGETQYF. The CDR3 nucleotides are TGTGCCAGCAGCGTAGGACAGGGGATTGGGGAGACCCAGTACTTC.

This clone was detected once. This chain links TRBV5-6 with TRBJ2-7; 8 nucleotides match TRBD2. V lost 5 bases and J lost 2; bases outside the gene matches: 3. The CDR3 runs to 13 residues. Germline values: CDR1 SGHDT, CDR2 YYEEEE. Here the CDR3 reads CASRTSGTYEQYF. The CDR3 nucleotides are TGTGCCAGCAGAACTAGCGGCACCTACGAGCAGTACTTC.

The rearrangement links TRBV9 to TRBJ1-2, with TRBD1 as a possible D gene (5 bases). Trimming stripped 5 bases from V and 5 bases from J, with 16 bases between. The germline V gene encodes CDR1 SGDLS and CDR2 YYNGEE. The CDR3 has 14 residues. The CDR3 nucleotides are TGTGCCAGCAGTCGCTGGGGGACGGAATATGGCTACACCTTC. Protein: CASSRWGTEYGYTF.

The chain links TRBV7-2 to TRBJ1-5; 10 bases line up with TRBD1. CDR3 size: 15 residues. Unmatched junction bases numbered 3, after V lost 3 bases and J lost 4 bases. Germline CDR1 and CDR2: SGHTA and FQGNSA. Here the CDR3 DNA reads TGTGCCAGCAGCTTCGGGACAGGGGTTAATCAGCCCCAGCATTTT. It translates to CASSFGTGVNQPQHF.

A word on this clone: The junction shows a germline mismatch at one end, possibly a read error. The chain links TRBV4-2 to TRBJ2-7; 7 positions match TRBD2. The CDR3 extends over 11 amino acids. The germline CDR1 and CDR2 sequences are LGHNA and YNFKEQ. The CDR3, as DNA: TGTGCCAGCAGCCAAGATGCGGGAGTAAACTTC. It codes for CASSQDAGVNF.

The V call is TRBV29-1, the J call TRBJ2-7; no clear D. The germline V and J ends were trimmed by 2 bases and 2 bases, with 22 bases remaining between them. CDR1 is SQVTM and CDR2 is ANQGSEA in the germline V gene. The CDR3 is 17 residues long. CDR3 region: CSVEKVYRPGPAYEQYF. DNA for the CDR3: TGCAGCGTTGAAAAAGTCTATAGACCGGGCCCAGCCTACGAGCAGTACTTC.

This clone came up once. This rearrangement joins TRBV7-9 to TRBJ1-4, with 9 bases aligning to TRBD1. The ends lost 0 bases at V and 7 bases at J; junction bases unmatched: 6. Looked up from germline, CDR1 is SEHNR and CDR2 is FQNEAQ (reference sequence). CDR3 size: 16 residues. CDR3 region: CASSLAQDRGSEKLFF. In DNA form, the CDR3 reads TGTGCCAGCAGCTTAGCCCAGGACAGGGGTAGTGAAAAACTGTTTTTT.

A single count supports this clone. This rearrangement joins TRBV11-2 to TRBJ2-2, with 11 nucleotides matching TRBD2. With 5 bases clipped from V and 6 bases from J, the junction kept 2 bases outside the gene matches. The germline gives CDR1 SGHAT, CDR2 FQNNGV. The CDR3 runs 14 residues. The CDR3 sequence: CASSEGLAAGELFF. The DNA of the CDR3 is TGTGCCAGCAGCGAGGGACTAGCGGCCGGGGAGCTGTTTTTT.